The rows below give T cell receptor beta chains drawn from one sample of a study of blood T cell repertoires in COVID-19. The repertoire was sequenced with immunoSEQ multiplex PCR; TCRdb's copy has only in-frame clones and lacks some. The repertoire holds about 250,000 clones, with 88% as singletons. Sequencing used peripheral blood. The receptor source for this set is a man older than 75 with acute or convalescent COVID-19. The CDR3 runs from the conserved cysteine through the conserved F or W. D genes are given only for firm matches. The size field is filled for only some rows; it gives once, few, many or a size class.

CASSSLSGTSGYNEQFF | TRBD2 | TRBJ2-1 | . | TRBV27
CSVDTRTGVGETQYF | TRBD1 | TRBJ2-5 | . | TRBV29-1
CASSMSDVAGVQYF | TRBD2 | TRBJ2-5 | . | TRBV19
CASSLGQDNSPLHF | . | TRBJ1-6 | . | TRBV5-1
CASSWTSGATYEQYF | TRBD2 | TRBJ2-7 | . | TRBV28
CASSPGTGGNTIYF | TRBD1 | TRBJ1-3 | . | TRBV18
CASSPISGPYEQYF | . | TRBJ2-7 | . | TRBV6-5
CASSDVGNTEAFF | . | TRBJ1-1 | . | TRBV2
CASSESQRDGYTF | . | TRBJ1-2 | . | TRBV6-1
CASSIGRGKAFF | . | TRBJ1-1 | few | TRBV19
CASRPGQSNAEAFF | . | TRBJ1-1 | . | TRBV6-5
CASRARGKTYEQYF | . | TRBJ2-7 | . | TRBV6-5
CAISEGSGRGSYEQYF | TRBD2 | TRBJ2-7 | . | TRBV10-3
CASSKIGQDGSDEQYF | TRBD1 | TRBJ2-7 | . | TRBV19
CASSIDAGRGELFF | . | TRBJ2-2 | once | TRBV19
CASSGGGSGELFF | . | TRBJ2-2 | . | TRBV7-3
CASSDRTGGNQPQHF | TRBD1 | TRBJ1-5 | . | TRBV6-1
CASSKTSIRGDDTEAFF | . | TRBJ1-1 | . | TRBV6-2/TRBV6-3
CASSLSSGLNEKLFF | . | TRBJ1-4 | . | TRBV5-1
CASSVERGTEAFF | . | TRBJ1-1 | . | TRBV9
CSVMTGIHNEQFF | TRBD1 | TRBJ2-1 | . | TRBV29-1
CASSLPGQGSYEQYF | TRBD1 | TRBJ2-7 | once | TRBV18
CATRGQVAYNEQFF | TRBD1 | TRBJ2-1 | . | TRBV6-5
CSVGSGDNEQFF | . | TRBJ2-1 | . | TRBV29-1
CASSFSGGTYNEQFF | TRBD2 | TRBJ2-1 | . | TRBV7-3
CASSFDRGAEAFF | TRBD1 | TRBJ1-1 | many | TRBV7-9
CASSLRQGGNTGELFF | TRBD1 | TRBJ2-2 | . | TRBV18
CASSLAGTGYNSPLHF | TRBD1 | TRBJ1-6 | once | TRBV7-2
CASTEGISYNSPLHF | . | TRBJ1-6 | . | TRBV5-5
CASSYSQGSSYEQYF | . | TRBJ2-7 | . | TRBV6-5